These T cell receptor beta chains were read from a single sample in a study of T-cell reconstitution after alpha-beta-depleted transplantation in children. TCRdb reanalysed the PCR reads using MiXCR and keeps one entry per CDR3 protein. The table records about 470,000 distinct CDR3 sequences, roughly 44% of them present only once. Source: PBMCs, taken before TCRalphabeta/CD19-depleted stem cell transplant. All receptors derive from a girl aged 2-10 years with aplastic anemia, due to receive a stem cell transplant. The CDR3 runs from the conserved cysteine through the conserved F or W. D genes are given only for firm matches. Where a row states a size, it is once, few, many or the class of an expanded clone; other rows omit it.

d_call,clone_size,v_call,j_call,cdr3_nt,cdr3_aa
.,.,TRBV7-9,TRBJ2-2,TGTGCCAGCAGTCTGACGGAGTTCGCGAACACCGGGGAGCTGTTTTTT,CASSLTEFANTGELFF
.,.,TRBV20-1,TRBJ2-7,TGCAGTGCTAGAGATCCCCCACCCTACGAGCAGTACTTC,CSARDPPPYEQYF
.,few,TRBV10-3,TRBJ1-5,TGTGCCATCAGTGAGTCGAAGGGACGGTCGAATCAGCCCCAGCATTTT,CAISESKGRSNQPQHF
.,.,TRBV20-1,TRBJ2-5,TGCAGTGCTCGAGGGCGGGGCCGCTTGCCAGAGACCCAGTACTTC,CSARGRGRLPETQYF
.,many,TRBV7-2,TRBJ2-1,TGTGCCAGCAACCTAGAAGTTGGCAATGAGCAGTTCTTC,CASNLEVGNEQFF
.,few,TRBV13,TRBJ2-2,TGTGCCAGCAGGTTAGCGGTAAACACCGGGGAGCTGTTTTTT,CASRLAVNTGELFF
TRBD2,.,TRBV27,TRBJ2-1,TGTGCCAGCAGTTTTCGGGTTAGCGGGGGGCTAGGATCCTACAATGAGCAGTTCTTC,CASSFRVSGGLGSYNEQFF
.,.,TRBV28,TRBJ2-1,TGTGCCAGCACCTGGGGAACAGGGGGGGACAATGAGCAGTTCTTC,CASTWGTGGDNEQFF
TRBD2,.,TRBV20-1,TRBJ2-7,TGCAGTGGTGAACTAGCGGCAAACTACGGTCAGTACTTC,CSGELAANYGQYF
TRBD2,few,TRBV5-1,TRBJ2-5,TGCGCCAGCAGCACGGGAGGGCAGAAAGAGACCCAGTACTTC,CASSTGGQKETQYF
TRBD1,.,TRBV6-1,TRBJ1-5,TGTGCCAGCAGTCCTGACAGGGTCTATCAGCCCCAGCATTTT,CASSPDRVYQPQHF
TRBD2,few,TRBV11-3,TRBJ2-2,TGTGCCAGCAGCTCAGCGGGAGGGGACACCGGGGAGCTGTTTTTT,CASSSAGGDTGELFF
.,few,TRBV27,TRBJ2-2,TGTGCCAGCAGTTTGGAAGGGAAGGGGGTTTTCACCGGGGAGCTGTTTTTT,CASSLEGKGVFTGELFF
.,few,TRBV20-1,TRBJ2-3,TGCAGTGCTAGCCCCCCAGGGAGGAGGGGAGATACGCAGTATTTT,CSASPPGRRGDTQYF
.,.,TRBV20-1,TRBJ2-7,TGCAGTGCTAGAGGTCCTAGAAGGTACGAGCAGTACTTC,CSARGPRRYEQYF
TRBD1,many,TRBV12-3/TRBV12-4,TRBJ2-4,TGTGCCAGCAGTCGCTCCGGGACAGGGTCGTACTTC,CASSRSGTGSYF
.,.,TRBV2,TRBJ2-1,TGTGCCAGCAGTGAGTCAGGGAGGAGGTACAATGAGCAGTTCTTC,CASSESGRRYNEQFF
.,many,TRBV12-3/TRBV12-4,TRBJ1-2,TGTGCCAGCAGACAGTACTATGGCTACACCTTC,CASRQYYGYTF
.,.,TRBV28,TRBJ1-3,TGTGCCAGCAGTTTGCACAGCTCTGGAAACACCATATATTTT,CASSLHSSGNTIYF
.,.,TRBV20-1,TRBJ1-1,TGCAGTGCAACCAAGATCCGCAGGGCCCTCTTT,CSATKIRRALF
.,many,TRBV20-1,TRBJ2-3,TGCAGTGCTAGAGATTTTGGAGGAGCTACAGATACGCAGTATTTT,CSARDFGGATDTQYF
TRBD2,.,TRBV20-1,TRBJ2-1,TGCAGTGCTAGAGCTAGCGGGACTAGCGTGAGTGTTCGCTCCTACAATGAGCAGTTCTTC,CSARASGTSVSVRSYNEQFF
TRBD1,.,TRBV4-1,TRBJ1-2,TGCGCCAGCAGCCACGTCGGTCAGGGACAGAACTATGGCTACACCTTC,CASSHVGQGQNYGYTF
.,.,TRBV27,TRBJ2-2,TGTGCCAGCAGTTTATCATCCACCGGGGAGCTGTTTTTT,CASSLSSTGELFF
.,.,TRBV19,TRBJ1-1,TGTGCCAGTAGTTCGTCCTCAGTGAACACTGAAGCTTTCTTT,CASSSSSVNTEAFF
.,few,TRBV20-1,TRBJ2-7,TGCAGTGCTGCCCAGGGTGACGAGCAGTACTTC,CSAAQGDEQYF
TRBD1,many,TRBV20-1,TRBJ2-7,TGCAGTGCTAGAGATCGTGACAGGGGAACCTACGAGCAGTACTTC,CSARDRDRGTYEQYF
TRBD2,.,TRBV7-2,TRBJ2-2,TGTGCCAGCAGCTTGAGCGGGGGGACGGCGAACACCGGGGAGCTGTTTTTT,CASSLSGGTANTGELFF
.,.,TRBV20-1,TRBJ2-4,TGCAGTGCTGGTACTAGTCTAGCCAAAAACATTCAGTACTTC,CSAGTSLAKNIQYF
.,.,TRBV28,TRBJ2-4,TGTGCCAGCCGGGGGGCCGGAAACATTCAGTACTTC,CASRGAGNIQYF
TRBD1,.,TRBV27,TRBJ1-5,TGTGCCAGCAGTTCCCTACCCCTAGGACAGGGTCATCAGCCCCAGCATTTT,CASSSLPLGQGHQPQHF
.,once,TRBV7-2,TRBJ2-3,TGTGCCAGCCTGAGCGGAGGGCGGAGCACAGATACGCAGTATTTT,CASLSGGRSTDTQYF